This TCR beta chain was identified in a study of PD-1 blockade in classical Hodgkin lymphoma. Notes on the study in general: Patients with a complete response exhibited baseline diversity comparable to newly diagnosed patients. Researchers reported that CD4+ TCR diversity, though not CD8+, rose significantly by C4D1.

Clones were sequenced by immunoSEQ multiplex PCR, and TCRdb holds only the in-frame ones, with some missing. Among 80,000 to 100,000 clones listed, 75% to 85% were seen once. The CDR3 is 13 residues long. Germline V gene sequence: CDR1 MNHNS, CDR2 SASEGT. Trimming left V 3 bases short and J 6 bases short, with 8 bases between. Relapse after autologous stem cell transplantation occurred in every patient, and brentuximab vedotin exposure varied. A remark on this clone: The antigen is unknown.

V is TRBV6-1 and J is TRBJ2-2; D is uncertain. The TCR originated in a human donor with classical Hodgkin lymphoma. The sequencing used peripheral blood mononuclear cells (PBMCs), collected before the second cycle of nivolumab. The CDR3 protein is CASSEMTAGELFF. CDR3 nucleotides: TGTGCCAGCAGTGAGATGACGGCCGGGGAGCTGTTTTTT.